The rows below give T cell receptor beta chains drawn from one sample of a study of CXCR3-negative and CXCR3-positive naive CD8 T cells. Using the 5' RACE reads, TCRdb records one entry per CDR3 protein without DNA. The sample totals about 120,000 distinct CDR3 sequences; its top ten clones hold approximately 0.51%. Sample: naive CXCR3- CD8+ T cells from blood. The receptors were sampled from a human donor in good health. Some clones in this sample may be carry-over from other donors' samples. Each CDR3 is given with its conserved first and last residue.

CASSQGGYYNEQFF,TRBV7-3,TRBJ2-1
CAISERDRSAQETQYF,TRBV10-3,TRBJ2-5
CASSEAGSGAVKQYF,TRBV2,TRBJ2-7
CASSPTGTDAFF,TRBV4-2,TRBJ1-1
CASSSPASGGEEKLFF,TRBV7-2,TRBJ1-4
CASSLVASGTNYEQYF,TRBV11-2,TRBJ2-7
CASSPGTRSYNEQFF,TRBV4-3,TRBJ2-1
CASSQASGSTATGELFF,TRBV14,TRBJ2-2
CASSWDRGSGTEAFF,TRBV27,TRBJ1-1
CASSSPLAGASYNEQFF,TRBV12-3/TRBV12-4,TRBJ2-1
CASRRPGGGCGKRGYATSYEQYF,TRBV12-2,TRBJ2-7
CASSPANSNTGELFF,TRBV3-1,TRBJ2-2
CASSYLGGQETQYF,TRBV6-2/TRBV6-3,TRBJ2-5
CASSFPNSGLAGTDTQYF,TRBV7-9,TRBJ2-3
CASSFRGSASSYEQYF,TRBV28,TRBJ2-7
CASSSTWGLNTEAFF,TRBV12-3/TRBV12-4,TRBJ1-1
CASSYSPNPSDEQFF,TRBV6-6,TRBJ2-1
CASSLGVEAFF,TRBV5-1,TRBJ1-1
CAISESRGQGGQPQHF,TRBV10-3,TRBJ1-5
CASSPVGEDQPQHF,TRBV27,TRBJ1-5
CASRPYSGSQEYEQYF,TRBV7-6,TRBJ2-7
CASSFGYEETQYF,TRBV28,TRBJ2-5
CASRPGGTGELFF,TRBV7-3,TRBJ2-2
CASSLSVRASSYEQYF,TRBV27,TRBJ2-7
CASSLGPQPYSNQPQHF,TRBV28,TRBJ1-5
CASRQEIISNQPQHF,TRBV12-3/TRBV12-4,TRBJ1-5
CASSATGPRFSDTQYF,TRBV19,TRBJ2-3
CASTQRQAVYGYTF,TRBV5-6,TRBJ1-2
CASSLAGSDYEQYF,TRBV5-1,TRBJ2-7
CASSVTGYEQFF,TRBV7-2,TRBJ2-1
CSALQGGFYNEQFF,TRBV20-1,TRBJ2-1
CASSLLGNEQFF,TRBV27,TRBJ2-1
CASSKVDRGREAAGANVLTF,TRBV21-1,TRBJ2-6
CSVEGDMADTQYF,TRBV29-1,TRBJ2-3
CASSQESGGRYDEQYF,TRBV4-2,TRBJ2-7
CASSLEFGGTGELFF,TRBV7-6,TRBJ2-2
CASSWDFYEQYF,TRBV5-1,TRBJ2-7
CASSPRLKAGVSNEQFF,TRBV12-3/TRBV12-4,TRBJ2-1
CSARDQGDTEAFF,TRBV20-1,TRBJ1-1
CASSDSGEMSSPLHF,TRBV6-4,TRBJ1-6
CASSPTGTRDRPQYF,TRBV28,TRBJ2-3
CASSVYGGSYEQYF,TRBV9,TRBJ2-7